This T cell receptor beta chain came from a study of CD8 T cells in ankylosing spondylitis (TCRdb year 2017). Background on the whole study: The study profiled T cell receptor beta repertoires in healthy donors and ankylosing spondylitis patients to find disease-linked TCR variants. Peripheral blood was sampled, and synovial fluid was additionally collected from ankylosing spondylitis patients. The whole study cohort included about a hundred healthy donors and roughly 24 ankylosing spondylitis patients. The paper's findings and limits, for the study overall: Some of the motif variants had been reported before in the synovial fluid and blood of reactive arthritis patients, a finding that suggests common disease-initiation mechanisms. According to the report, matched synovial fluid samples from ankylosing spondylitis patients were significantly enriched for the disease-linked clones. In peripheral blood, the disease-linked clones were found at relatively low frequencies and had a CD8+ phenotype. Blood from ankylosing spondylitis patients appeared to be characterized by a TCR beta motif made up of seven or eight highly homologous amino acid variants.

The CDR3 spans 15 residues, from the cysteine through the phenylalanine. Kept here is only the CDR3 DNA, which spans 45 bases and is read in frame from base 1. V lost 4 bases and J lost 7 bases, and the count of bases not matched to a germline gene is 10. CDR1 and CDR2 are drawn from the germline V gene: SGHRS, YFSETQ. Sequenced on an Illumina HiSeq 2500. Quantitative 5'-RACE with molecular barcodes was the method used to prepare the TCR beta libraries. The original pipeline was this. A new computational method based on a probabilistic model of VDJ rearrangement was used to identify disease-linked TCR variants. The public sequencing data were trimmed at Q25 with fastp and processed into clonotypes with MiXCR by TCRdb, which kept only in-frame beta chains. Rows merge per CDR3 protein into single entries with the most common DNA and genes. TCRdb, not the original authors, processed these V and J calls. This sample lists under 450,000 distinct CDR3 sequences; 15% to 20% were detected once. In total, the top ten clones hold approximately 1% of the sample.

Of note for this clonotype: Its antigen is not yet known. Base quality data are lacking; no much larger clone is found one base away.

Sequencing was carried out using blood, either unsorted or a sorted T cell fraction (not recorded which). The rearranged chain carries TRBV5-1 and TRBJ2-1, with TRBD1 identical over 8 junction bases. The receptor was isolated from a male donor with ankylosing spondylitis. The CDR3 protein sequence reads: CASSTDRVGINEQFF. The nucleotide sequence is TGCGCCAGCAGCACGGACAGGGTAGGAATAAATGAGCAGTTCTTC.